The 3 T cell receptor beta chains reported below all come from one sample, sequenced in a study of cytomegalovirus exposure and HLA in healthy donors. Primers for the PCR totalled 60 Vbeta and 13 Jbeta. Sequenced by immunoSEQ multiplex PCR; TCRdb stores in-frame clones only, minus some. Its table lists about 160,000 clones. The sample consisted of PBMCs. Receptors originate from a man younger than 45 in good health and CMV-seronegative.

V usage is TRBV28 and J usage is TRBJ2-7, with D unresolved. Germline loops: CDR1 MDHEN, CDR2 SYDVKM. The CDR3 is made up of 12 amino acids. V was trimmed by 5 bases and J by 0 bases, leaving 5 bases between them. This CDR3 reads CASSKSSYEQYF. The CDR3 DNA is TGTGCCAGCAGTAAGAGCTCCTACGAGCAGTACTTC.

The chain combines TRBV4-3 with TRBJ2-7, with 10 bases matching TRBD2. The length of the CDR3 is 19 residues. Germline V gene lookup returns CDR1 LGHNA and CDR2 YSLEER. J lost 2 bases, V lost 1 base, and 14 bases had no gene match. This CDR3 reads CASSQVRGLAGAATYEQYF. In DNA form, the CDR3 reads TGCGCCAGCAGCCAAGTTAGGGGGCTAGCGGGAGCGGCCACCTACGAGCAGTACTTC.

This chain connects TRBV18 to TRBJ2-7; TRBD1 matches at 9 bases. The CDR3 length is 15 residues. V lost 6 bases to trimming and J lost 4 bases; unmatched junction nucleotides: 10. The germline gives CDR1 KGHSH, CDR2 LQKENI. The CDR3 DNA is TGTGCCAGCTCGGTGGTGAGGGACAGGGCGTACGAGCAGTACTTC. Translation gives CASSVVRDRAYEQYF.